The TCR beta chain under discussion was sequenced for a study of T cell responses to AZD1222 COVID-19 vaccine. As for the study in general: Doses given second, at about 4 or about 12 weeks, were pooled. Broader study findings: Samples come after the peak T cell response, not at day 14. Females outnumbered males among donors, who were mostly white British; clonal diversity was possibly underestimated.

This CDR3 has 16 residues. Germline V CDR1 and CDR2: GTSNPN, SVGIG (reference sequence). The ends were cut back, 2 bases at V and 2 bases at J, with 19 bases in the middle. Profiling relied on immunoSEQ multiplex PCR, and the TCRdb table lists in-frame clones only, not all of them. The table lists around 99,000 clones, roughly 87% of them singletons, with approximately 5% in the top ten. Turning to this clone: Its antigen is not known.

This sample comprised peripheral blood, obtained on day 0 of AZD1222 vaccination. The rearrangement links TRBV30 to TRBJ2-7, with D perhaps TRBD2 (6 bases). The sequence derives from an adult in good health. Here the CDR3 DNA reads TGTGCCTGGAGTCCGGGGGACGCGTCGGGGGCCTACGAGCAGTACTTC. It codes for CAWSPGDASGAYEQYF.